These T cell receptor beta chains were read from a single sample in a study of CD8 T cells in Susac syndrome. TCRdb used MiXCR to reprocess the immunoSEQ multiplex PCR reads, holding one entry per CDR3 protein. The sample records more than 100,000 distinct CDR3 sequences, roughly 94% being singletons. The specimen sequenced was CD8+ T cells from PBMCs. These receptors were taken from a human donor with Susac syndrome. Both conserved end residues are part of each CDR3. A D gene is named only where the DNA matches it firmly. Expanded clones are given a class, and other clones once, few, many or no size at all.

j_gene: TRBJ1-5; abundance: NA; v_gene: TRBV27; d_gene: NA; CDR3nt: TGTGCCAGCAGTTTAGGGGCTGGTCAGCCCCAGCATTTT; CDR3aa: CASSLGAGQPQHF
j_gene: TRBJ2-3; abundance: NA; v_gene: TRBV5-4; d_gene: TRBD2; CDR3nt: TGTGCCAGCAGCCAGGGACTAGCGGGGGGGTTGACAGATACGCAGTATTTT; CDR3aa: CASSQGLAGGLTDTQYF
j_gene: TRBJ2-4; abundance: NA; v_gene: TRBV15; d_gene: NA; CDR3nt: TGTGCCACCAGCAGAGGCGGGGAGTTCTCAAACATTCAGTACTTC; CDR3aa: CATSRGGEFSNIQYF
j_gene: TRBJ2-1; abundance: NA; v_gene: TRBV3-1; d_gene: TRBD1; CDR3nt: TGTGCCAGCAGCCAAAGACAGGGGAACTACAATGAGCAGTTCTTC; CDR3aa: CASSQRQGNYNEQFF
j_gene: TRBJ1-1; abundance: NA; v_gene: TRBV12-3/TRBV12-4; d_gene: NA; CDR3nt: TGTGCCACCGGGGATACTGAAGCTTTCTTT; CDR3aa: CATGDTEAFF
j_gene: TRBJ2-2; abundance: NA; v_gene: TRBV5-1; d_gene: NA; CDR3nt: TGCGCCAGCAGCCCGGGATCTCGGGATGCCGGGGAGCTGTTTTTT; CDR3aa: CASSPGSRDAGELFF
j_gene: TRBJ2-5; abundance: NA; v_gene: TRBV23-1; d_gene: NA; CDR3nt: TGCGCCAGTGCCCAGTGCGGCCAAGAGACCCAGTACTTC; CDR3aa: CASAQCGQETQYF
j_gene: TRBJ2-5; abundance: once; v_gene: TRBV24-1; d_gene: NA; CDR3nt: TGTGCCACCAGTGATTATGACGAGGGGGAGACCCAGTACTTC; CDR3aa: CATSDYDEGETQYF
j_gene: TRBJ2-7; abundance: NA; v_gene: TRBV7-9; d_gene: TRBD1; CDR3nt: TGTGCCAGCAGCTTCGACAGGGGCCCGGTCTACGAGCAGTACTTC; CDR3aa: CASSFDRGPVYEQYF
j_gene: TRBJ1-1; abundance: once; v_gene: TRBV19; d_gene: NA; CDR3nt: TGTGCCAGTAGTAGCCCAGGGGCGAATACTGAAGCTTTCTTT; CDR3aa: CASSSPGANTEAFF
j_gene: TRBJ1-6; abundance: NA; v_gene: TRBV4-1; d_gene: NA; CDR3nt: TGCGCCAGCAGCCAAGAGAGTCGGGATGCCCTCCACTTT; CDR3aa: CASSQESRDALHF
j_gene: TRBJ2-5; abundance: NA; v_gene: TRBV10-3; d_gene: TRBD2; CDR3nt: TGTGCCATCAGTGAGGGGGAGCGGGGGGCGCAAGAGACCCAGTACTTC; CDR3aa: CAISEGERGAQETQYF
j_gene: TRBJ2-7; abundance: NA; v_gene: TRBV4-1; d_gene: NA; CDR3nt: TGCGCCAGCAGCCAAGGGTCCGGGGGCCCCTACGAGCAGTACTTC; CDR3aa: CASSQGSGGPYEQYF
j_gene: TRBJ1-5; abundance: NA; v_gene: TRBV19; d_gene: NA; CDR3nt: TGTGCCAGTAGTATCGAAAGCAATCAGCCCCAGCATTTT; CDR3aa: CASSIESNQPQHF
j_gene: TRBJ1-1; abundance: once; v_gene: TRBV29-1; d_gene: NA; CDR3nt: TGCAGCGTTGACAGTGCCTCTCTTAACACTGAAGCTTTCTTT; CDR3aa: CSVDSASLNTEAFF
j_gene: TRBJ1-1; abundance: NA; v_gene: TRBV19; d_gene: NA; CDR3nt: TGTGCCAGGTCATCACTCCACACTGAAGCTTTCTTT; CDR3aa: CARSSLHTEAFF
j_gene: TRBJ1-2; abundance: NA; v_gene: TRBV4-1; d_gene: NA; CDR3nt: TGCGCCAGCAGCCCGCGGTTAAACTATGGCTACACCTTC; CDR3aa: CASSPRLNYGYTF
j_gene: TRBJ2-5; abundance: NA; v_gene: TRBV25-1; d_gene: NA; CDR3nt: TGTGCCAGCAGTGATTTAAGGGAGACCCAGTACTTC; CDR3aa: CASSDLRETQYF
j_gene: TRBJ2-7; abundance: NA; v_gene: TRBV27; d_gene: NA; CDR3nt: TGTGCCAGCAGTTCGGACCCACGGTACGAGCAGTACTTC; CDR3aa: CASSSDPRYEQYF
j_gene: TRBJ1-2; abundance: NA; v_gene: TRBV7-9; d_gene: TRBD1; CDR3nt: TGTGCCAGCAGCCACCCGACAGGGGTCAACTATGGCTACACCTTC; CDR3aa: CASSHPTGVNYGYTF
j_gene: TRBJ2-7; abundance: NA; v_gene: TRBV5-6; d_gene: TRBD1; CDR3nt: TGTGCCAGCGGGCAGGGGGAGACCTACGAGCAGTACTTC; CDR3aa: CASGQGETYEQYF
j_gene: TRBJ1-1; abundance: NA; v_gene: TRBV7-9; d_gene: NA; CDR3nt: TGTGCCAGCAGCACCACGGAGAACACTGAAGCTTTCTTT; CDR3aa: CASSTTENTEAFF
j_gene: TRBJ1-2; abundance: once; v_gene: TRBV12-3/TRBV12-4; d_gene: NA; CDR3nt: TGTGCCTGTACAATCGGGCTTGGAGGGTACACCTTC; CDR3aa: CACTIGLGGYTF
j_gene: TRBJ2-5; abundance: NA; v_gene: TRBV29-1; d_gene: NA; CDR3nt: TGCAGCTCACAGCGTTGGGGGGCCCAGTACTTC; CDR3aa: CSSQRWGAQYF
j_gene: TRBJ2-7; abundance: NA; v_gene: TRBV2; d_gene: NA; CDR3nt: TGTGCCAGCAGTGGCAGTAGGGCCAGTAACACCTACGAGCAGTACTTC; CDR3aa: CASSGSRASNTYEQYF
j_gene: TRBJ2-3; abundance: NA; v_gene: TRBV6-5; d_gene: TRBD1; CDR3nt: TGTGCCAGCATTTCCGACAGGGTATCGGATACGCAGTATTTT; CDR3aa: CASISDRVSDTQYF
j_gene: TRBJ1-4; abundance: once; v_gene: TRBV29-1; d_gene: NA; CDR3nt: TGCAGCGTTGAAGTCCCTTCAACTAATGAAAAACTGTTTTTT; CDR3aa: CSVEVPSTNEKLFF
j_gene: TRBJ2-3; abundance: NA; v_gene: TRBV7-9; d_gene: NA; CDR3nt: TGTGCCAGCAGCCCACTAGGACTTAGCACAGATACGCAGTATTTT; CDR3aa: CASSPLGLSTDTQYF
j_gene: TRBJ2-7; abundance: few; v_gene: TRBV6-2/TRBV6-3; d_gene: NA; CDR3nt: TGTGCCAGCAGCCGCTGGTTATACGAGCAGTACTTC; CDR3aa: CASSRWLYEQYF
j_gene: TRBJ1-2; abundance: NA; v_gene: TRBV12-3/TRBV12-4; d_gene: TRBD1; CDR3nt: TGTGCCAGCAGTCAGGGGGGTAACTATGGCTACACCTTC; CDR3aa: CASSQGGNYGYTF
j_gene: TRBJ2-2; abundance: NA; v_gene: TRBV6-5; d_gene: TRBD1; CDR3nt: TGTGCCAGCAGTCCCGGGACAGCAAACACCGGGGAGCTGTTTTTT; CDR3aa: CASSPGTANTGELFF
j_gene: TRBJ2-7; abundance: once; v_gene: TRBV24-1; d_gene: NA; CDR3nt: TGTGCCACCAGTGATTTCGGGGGCTACGAGCAGTACTTC; CDR3aa: CATSDFGGYEQYF
j_gene: TRBJ1-5; abundance: NA; v_gene: TRBV15; d_gene: TRBD1; CDR3nt: TGTGCCACCAGCAGAGATGGGACAGGGGACCAGCCCCAGCATTTT; CDR3aa: CATSRDGTGDQPQHF
j_gene: TRBJ2-6; abundance: NA; v_gene: TRBV4-2; d_gene: NA; CDR3nt: TGTGCCAGCAGCCTTTCCCCTACAGGGAACTCTGGGGCCAACGTCCTGACTTTC; CDR3aa: CASSLSPTGNSGANVLTF
j_gene: TRBJ2-7; abundance: NA; v_gene: TRBV10-2; d_gene: NA; CDR3nt: TGCGCCAGCACCCCATATATCTTGGAAGAGCAGTACTTC; CDR3aa: CASTPYILEEQYF
j_gene: TRBJ2-5; abundance: NA; v_gene: TRBV19; d_gene: TRBD2; CDR3nt: TGTGCCAGTAGTTCCGGGGACTATCAAGAGACCCAGTACTTC; CDR3aa: CASSSGDYQETQYF
j_gene: TRBJ2-3; abundance: NA; v_gene: TRBV12-3/TRBV12-4; d_gene: TRBD2; CDR3nt: TGTGCCAGCAGCCGACACAGTACTAGCGGGGGGCCAGATACGCAGTATTTT; CDR3aa: CASSRHSTSGGPDTQYF
j_gene: TRBJ2-1; abundance: NA; v_gene: TRBV5-6; d_gene: TRBD1; CDR3nt: TGTGCCAGCAGCTTGAGGGACAGGGCGGGTGAGCAGTTCTTC; CDR3aa: CASSLRDRAGEQFF
j_gene: TRBJ2-1; abundance: NA; v_gene: TRBV20-1; d_gene: TRBD2; CDR3nt: TGCAGTGCTAGAGATATGGTAGCGGGGGGGGTTTCCTACAATGAGCAGTTCTTC; CDR3aa: CSARDMVAGGVSYNEQFF
j_gene: TRBJ2-3; abundance: NA; v_gene: TRBV2; d_gene: TRBD2; CDR3nt: TGTGCCAGCAGTGTTGGACTAGCGGGGGCCCAGAGCACAGATACGCAGTATTTT; CDR3aa: CASSVGLAGAQSTDTQYF
j_gene: TRBJ1-3; abundance: NA; v_gene: TRBV29-1; d_gene: TRBD1; CDR3nt: TGCAGCGTTGAAGCAGCTCCAGGGGGCGCGTCTGGAAACACCATATATTTT; CDR3aa: CSVEAAPGGASGNTIYF
j_gene: TRBJ2-5; abundance: NA; v_gene: TRBV3-1; d_gene: TRBD2; CDR3nt: TGTGCCAGCGGCCGGACTAGCGGGGGGAAAGAGACCCAGTACTTC; CDR3aa: CASGRTSGGKETQYF
j_gene: TRBJ1-1; abundance: NA; v_gene: TRBV2; d_gene: TRBD1; CDR3nt: TGTGCCAGCAGTGACAGTGGGGCAGGGGGGGAAGCTTTCTTT; CDR3aa: CASSDSGAGGEAFF
j_gene: TRBJ2-2; abundance: NA; v_gene: TRBV9; d_gene: NA; CDR3nt: TGTGCCAGCAGCGTAGAGGGTGGATTGAACACCGGGGAGCTGTTTTTT; CDR3aa: CASSVEGGLNTGELFF
j_gene: TRBJ2-1; abundance: NA; v_gene: TRBV11-2; d_gene: TRBD1; CDR3nt: TGTGCCAGCAGCCAGACAGGGTCAATGGGTGAGCAGTTCTTC; CDR3aa: CASSQTGSMGEQFF
j_gene: TRBJ2-2; abundance: few; v_gene: TRBV7-2; d_gene: NA; CDR3nt: TGTGCCAGCAGCTTAGGGGGCTACACCGGGGAGCTGTTTTTT; CDR3aa: CASSLGGYTGELFF
j_gene: TRBJ2-7; abundance: NA; v_gene: TRBV15; d_gene: TRBD2; CDR3nt: TGTGCCACCAGGGGGACTAGCGGCTCCTACGAGCAGTACTTC; CDR3aa: CATRGTSGSYEQYF
j_gene: TRBJ1-1; abundance: once; v_gene: TRBV4-1; d_gene: NA; CDR3nt: TGCGCCAGCGGACTGGAGGAGGGGAACACTGAAGCTTTCTTT; CDR3aa: CASGLEEGNTEAFF
j_gene: TRBJ2-7; abundance: NA; v_gene: TRBV5-6; d_gene: NA; CDR3nt: TGTGCCAGCAGCTTCTCCGCAGGACCCTACGAGCAGTACTTC; CDR3aa: CASSFSAGPYEQYF
j_gene: TRBJ2-5; abundance: NA; v_gene: TRBV6-5; d_gene: TRBD2; CDR3nt: TGTGCCAGCCGACTAGCCCCGGGGGGTGAGACCCAGTACTTC; CDR3aa: CASRLAPGGETQYF
j_gene: TRBJ1-1; abundance: NA; v_gene: TRBV20-1; d_gene: NA; CDR3nt: TGCAGTGCTAGTTCGGCCGGGACCCGAGCCACTGAAGCTTTCTTT; CDR3aa: CSASSAGTRATEAFF
j_gene: TRBJ2-1; abundance: NA; v_gene: TRBV7-8; d_gene: NA; CDR3nt: TGTGCCAGCACCCCAGGCGCTACGAACGACAATGAGCAGTTCTTC; CDR3aa: CASTPGATNDNEQFF
j_gene: TRBJ2-4; abundance: NA; v_gene: TRBV5-6; d_gene: TRBD2; CDR3nt: TGTGCCAGCAGCCAGCTAGCGGCAGGGAAAAACATTCAGTACTTC; CDR3aa: CASSQLAAGKNIQYF
j_gene: TRBJ2-3; abundance: NA; v_gene: TRBV9; d_gene: NA; CDR3nt: TGTGCCAGCAGCGACGGAGGTAGGGACCGCACAGATACGCAGTATTTT; CDR3aa: CASSDGGRDRTDTQYF
j_gene: TRBJ2-1; abundance: NA; v_gene: TRBV4-2; d_gene: TRBD2; CDR3nt: TGTGCCAGCAGCCGCTTACTAGCGGGGGGGTCCTACAATGAGCAGTTCTTC; CDR3aa: CASSRLLAGGSYNEQFF
j_gene: TRBJ2-5; abundance: NA; v_gene: TRBV12-3/TRBV12-4; d_gene: NA; CDR3nt: TGTGCCTCCGGGGCATTTCAAAGAGAGACCCAGTACTTC; CDR3aa: CASGAFQRETQYF
j_gene: TRBJ2-3; abundance: NA; v_gene: TRBV5-4; d_gene: NA; CDR3nt: TGTGCCAGCAGCTTGATGCAGGCCGAGGGAGATACGCAGTATTTT; CDR3aa: CASSLMQAEGDTQYF
j_gene: TRBJ2-3; abundance: NA; v_gene: TRBV11-2; d_gene: NA; CDR3nt: TGTGCCAGCAGCTTAGGGTCAGGGTTGAGCACAGATACGCAGTATTTT; CDR3aa: CASSLGSGLSTDTQYF
j_gene: TRBJ2-7; abundance: NA; v_gene: TRBV12-3/TRBV12-4; d_gene: NA; CDR3nt: TGTGCCAGCAGTCCTCCCTATAGCTCCTACGAGCAGTACTTC; CDR3aa: CASSPPYSSYEQYF
j_gene: TRBJ1-1; abundance: NA; v_gene: TRBV19; d_gene: NA; CDR3nt: TGTGCCAGTAGTCAGATCCAAGGGGTTTGGTCTGAAGCTTTCTTT; CDR3aa: CASSQIQGVWSEAFF